The next 31 T cell receptor beta chains were all read from a single sample in a study of blood T cell repertoires in COVID-19. Only in-frame clones appear in the TCRdb table, and some are missing; sequencing was by immunoSEQ multiplex PCR. This table holds about 250,000 clones, roughly nine tenths found once. The specimen sequenced was PBMCs or T cells enriched from blood (not recorded which). All receptors derive from a woman between 18 and 29 years old who had recovered from COVID-19.

V usage is TRBV10-1 and J usage is TRBJ1-4; D uncertain. Germline values: CDR1 WNHNN, CDR2 SYGVQD (reference sequence). The V and J ends lost 3 bases and 8 bases respectively, with 13 bases between them. CDR3 length equals 14 residues. In DNA form, the CDR3 reads TGCGCCAGCAGTGAAGATGGAACTAGGGAAAAACTGTTTTTT. This codes for CASSEDGTREKLFF.

The chain links TRBV5-4 to TRBJ1-6, with D tentatively TRBD1 (6 bases). In germline, CDR1 is SGHNT, CDR2 YYREEE (reference sequence). The CDR3 runs to 14 residues. V was trimmed by 4 bases and J by 11 bases, leaving 16 bases between them. CDR3: CASSGGGGLTPLHF. The CDR3 DNA reads TGTGCCAGCAGCGGGGGCGGGGGCCTGACACCCCTCCACTTT.

The chain employs TRBV5-8 and TRBJ1-5, with D perhaps TRBD1 (6 bases). Trimming took off 2 bases at V and 0 bases at J, with 9 bases between the two ends. Germline V gene lookup returns CDR1 SGHTS and CDR2 YDEGEE. CDR3 size: 15 residues. As DNA, the CDR3 is TGTGCCAGCAGCTTTAACAGGGATAGCAATCAGCCCCAGCATTTT. It yields the protein CASSFNRDSNQPQHF.

The chain uses TRBV30 and TRBJ2-7; D is perhaps TRBD2 (5 bases). This CDR3 comprises 13 residues. Germline V gives CDR1 GTSNPN, CDR2 SVGIG (reference sequence). The germline V and J ends were trimmed by 3 bases and 5 bases, with 14 bases remaining between them. CDR3 region: CAWSPGRTDEQYF. CDR3 coding DNA: TGTGCCTGGAGCCCGGGGAGAACGGACGAGCAGTACTTC.

The sample holds a few counts of this clone. This chain uses TRBV11-1 with TRBJ2-7; D gene unclear. The CDR3 runs to 14 residues. From germline, CDR1 is SGHAT and CDR2 FQDESV (reference sequence). V lost 1 base and J lost 2, with 9 bases in between. The CDR3, as DNA: TGTGCCAGCAGCTTAGACCCGAACACCTACGAGCAGTACTTC. As protein: CASSLDPNTYEQYF.

This chain uses TRBV7-6 with TRBJ1-2, with 12 bases identical to TRBD1. There are 16 residues in the CDR3. Per germline, CDR1 SGHVS and CDR2 FNYEAQ. The V gene end was trimmed by 5 bases and the J gene end by 2 bases; junction bases not matched to a gene: 6. In DNA, the CDR3 is TGTGCCAGCAGCGAGGGACAGGGGGCGACGAACTATGGCTACACCTTC. Translation gives CASSEGQGATNYGYTF.

This clone was detected only once. This chain connects TRBV3-1 (or the pseudogene TRBV3-2) to TRBJ2-2, with D unclear. From germline, CDR1 is LGHDT and CDR2 YNNKEL (reference sequence). The CDR3 runs 14 residues. Trimming took 6 bases from V and 4 from J, leaving 12 bases between them. CDR3 nucleotide sequence: TGTGCCAGCAGGCCTGGGCTGACCACCGGGGAGCTGTTTTTT. Translated: CASRPGLTTGELFF.

J is TRBJ1-4 and V is TRBV19; possibly TRBD1 for D (6 bases). V was trimmed by 4 bases and J by 2 bases, leaving 14 bases between them. The germline V gene has CDR1 LNHDA and CDR2 SQIVND (reference sequence). The CDR3 loop spans 16 amino acids. CDR3 in amino acids: CASSTNRAPTNEKLFF. The CDR3 DNA reads as TGTGCCAGTAGTACCAACAGGGCGCCGACTAATGAAAAACTGTTTTTT.

The genes are TRBV7-6 and TRBJ1-6; 10 bases map to TRBD1. Germline V gene data show CDR1 as SGHVS and CDR2 as FNYEAQ. There are 15 residues in the CDR3. J gave up 11 bases and V 2 bases, and 6 bases lay outside the gene matches. This chain's CDR3 is CASSLRGQGGTPLHF. The DNA of the CDR3 is TGTGCCAGCAGCTTAAGAGGACAGGGGGGAACACCCCTCCACTTT.

The gene calls are TRBV5-8 and TRBJ1-1; 8 bases are a match to TRBD1. Germline V CDR1 and CDR2: SGHTS, YDEGEE. V lost 5 bases and J lost 5; bases outside the gene matches: 8. The CDR3 extends over 14 amino acids. The DNA of the CDR3 is TGTGCCAGCAGTCATGGACAGGGATATACTGAAGCTTTCTTT. This sequence encodes CASSHGQGYTEAFF.

This clone appeared a single time. The gene calls are TRBV27 and TRBJ2-1, with 13 bases identical to TRBD2. V shed 0 bases, J shed 7 bases, and the junction held 6 bases outside the gene matches. CDR1 and CDR2 (germline): MNHEY, SMNVEV (reference sequence). The CDR3 extends over 17 amino acids. As DNA, the CDR3 is TGTGCCAGCAGTTTATCCGGACTAGCGGGGGTAAGGAATGAGCAGTTCTTC. It is translated as CASSLSGLAGVRNEQFF.

The chain combines TRBV7-8 with TRBJ2-5; D may be TRBD1 (5 bases). The V gene's germline CDR1 is SGHVS and CDR2 FQNEAQ. Trimming took 4 bases from V and 5 from J, leaving 17 bases between them. The CDR3 sequence is 15 residues long. Here the CDR3 reads CASSSADTTLETQYF. Here the CDR3 DNA reads TGTGCCAGCAGCTCTGCGGACACCACTCTGGAGACCCAGTACTTC.

This clone was detected only a few times. This chain joins TRBV29-1 and TRBJ1-5; 9 bases line up with TRBD1. The length of the CDR3 is 13 residues. The junction had 5 bases not matched to a gene; V was cut back by 7 bases and J by 4 bases. Germline CDR1 reads SQVTM; CDR2 reads ANQGSEA. CDR3 sequence: CSAAQGANQPQHF. For the CDR3, the DNA is TGCAGCGCAGCACAGGGGGCTAATCAGCCCCAGCATTTT.

The chain recombines TRBV29-1 with TRBJ1-2; 7 bases fit TRBD1. Germline V lookup: CDR1 SQVTM, CDR2 ANQGSEA. V shed 4 bases, J shed 4 bases, and the junction held 12 bases outside the gene matches. The CDR3 consists of 15 residues. CDR3 region: CSVGERQGGIYGYTF. The CDR3 DNA follows: TGCAGCGTTGGAGAGAGACAGGGCGGAATCTATGGCTACACCTTC.

The CDR3 coding sequence is TGTGCCAGCAGCTTAGAGGCGCTTGCGGGGGGCCTCCCGGAGACCCAGTACTTC. Its protein is CASSLEALAGGLPETQYF. This rearrangement joins TRBV7-8 to TRBJ2-5; TRBD2 agrees at 8 bases. CDR3 size: 18 residues. Trimming took 1 base from V and 5 from J; bases not matched to a gene: 15. The germline V gene encodes CDR1 SGHVS and CDR2 FQNEAQ.

The chain recombines TRBV25-1 with TRBJ2-3, with a possible D match to TRBD1 (5 bases). Trimming cost V 1 base and J 5 bases, with 13 bases left between them. Per the germline V gene, CDR1 is MGHDK and CDR2 is SYGVNS. The CDR3 covers 15 residues. CDR3 sequence reads: CASSESPTAQDTQYF. CDR3 in DNA: TGTGCCAGCAGTGAATCCCCGACAGCCCAAGATACGCAGTATTTT.

This clone was seen a few times. V gene TRBV5-1 combines with J gene TRBJ2-5; 13 bases match TRBD2. V was pared by 4 bases and J by 0 bases, with 3 bases of the junction left unmatched. The CDR3 has 16 amino acids. Germline V gives CDR1 SGHRS, CDR2 YFSETQ. CDR3 sequence: CASSLTSGGYQETQYF. CDR3 DNA: TGCGCCAGCAGCCTGACTAGCGGGGGGTACCAAGAGACCCAGTACTTC. The whole variable domain, filled in from reference TRBV5-1 and TRBJ2-5, reads KAGVTQTPRYLIKTRGQQVTLSCSPISGHRSVSWYQQTPGQGLQFLFEYFSETQRNKGNFPGRFSGRQFSNSRSEMNVSTLELGDSALYLCASSLTSGGYQETQYFGPGTRLLVL.

The rearrangement joins TRBV10-1 to TRBJ2-3; the D gene is possibly TRBD1 (5 bases). Germline V gene sequence: CDR1 WNHNN, CDR2 SYGVQD (reference sequence). Trimming removed 3 bases at V and 0 bases at J, with 13 bases between. CDR3 length: 16 residues. CDR3 loop: CASSDFVGQSTDTQYF. The CDR3, as DNA: TGCGCCAGCAGTGATTTTGTCGGACAAAGCACAGATACGCAGTATTTT.

V is TRBV5-4 and J is TRBJ2-2, with a weak D call TRBD2 (7 bases). Germline CDR1 is SGHNT and CDR2 is YYREEE (reference sequence). This CDR3 has 16 residues. V was trimmed by 3 bases and J by 4 bases, leaving 16 bases between them. The CDR3 DNA sequence: TGTGCCAGCAGCTCCTTCTGGGAGGGGGGCACCGGGGAGCTGTTTTTT. As protein: CASSSFWEGGTGELFF.

The J gene is TRBJ2-7, the V gene TRBV12-3 or TRBV12-4, with D possibly being TRBD2 (5 bases). The ends were cut back, 7 bases at V and 6 bases at J, with 13 bases in the middle. The CDR3 has 12 residues. As DNA, the CDR3 is TGTGCCAGCACCCAAGGAGGCGTCGAGCAGTACTTC. Translated, it gives CASTQGGVEQYF.

The V and J genes are TRBV5-1 and TRBJ2-1; perhaps TRBD1 as D (7 bases). The CDR3 extends over 13 amino acids. V lost 6 bases and J 4 bases, leaving 11 bases between the germline ends. Per the germline V gene, CDR1 is SGHRS and CDR2 is YFSETQ. Here the CDR3 reads CASMEGQYNEQFF. CDR3 sequence (DNA): TGCGCCAGCATGGAGGGACAGTACAATGAGCAGTTCTTC. Looking up the rest from reference TRBV5-1 and TRBJ2-1 gives the full variable domain: KAGVTQTPRYLIKTRGQQVTLSCSPISGHRSVSWYQQTPGQGLQFLFEYFSETQRNKGNFPGRFSGRQFSNSRSEMNVSTLELGDSALYLCASMEGQYNEQFFGPGTRLTVL.

The chain carries TRBV19 and TRBJ1-5; TRBD1 aligns across 12 bases. This CDR3 spans 23 amino acids. Trimming cost V 0 bases and J 6 bases; bases outside gene matches: 24. Per the germline V gene, CDR1 is LNHDA and CDR2 is SQIVND (reference sequence). The chain's CDR3 is CASSIEPTSGTGGDIDGLQPQHF. CDR3 coding DNA: TGTGCCAGTAGTATAGAGCCGACCTCCGGGACAGGGGGCGATATTGACGGGCTTCAGCCCCAGCATTTT.

This clone was observed once. The chain employs TRBV10-3 and TRBJ2-7, with 8 bases matching TRBD2. V lost 10 bases, J lost 3 bases, and 11 bases stayed unmatched. The CDR3 has 14 amino acids. Germline CDR1 is ENHRY and CDR2 is SYGVKD. CDR3 region: CATHSGVGIYEQYF. The CDR3 DNA sequence: TGTGCCACTCATAGCGGGGTTGGTATCTACGAGCAGTACTTC.

This rearrangement joins TRBV10-2 to TRBJ2-2, with TRBD1 matching 9 bases. This CDR3 comprises 14 residues. Trimming at V came to 9 bases and at J to 3 bases, leaving 5 bases not matched to a gene. Germline assignment: CDR1 WSHSY and CDR2 SAAADI. The CDR3 sequence is CASWDRADTGELFF. DNA of the CDR3: TGCGCCAGTTGGGACAGGGCGGACACCGGGGAGCTGTTTTTT.

The table lists this clone with a count of one. The chain joins TRBV5-1 to TRBJ2-5; 9 bases agree with TRBD2. Germline V gene sequence: CDR1 SGHRS, CDR2 YFSETQ. This CDR3 is built from 16 residues. J gave up 2 bases and V 2 bases, and 7 bases lay outside the gene matches. The CDR3 DNA sequence: TGCGCCAGCAGCTTATTTCTTAGCGGGGGACAAGAGACCCAGTACTTC. This sequence encodes CASSLFLSGGQETQYF. The full variable domain, its missing parts supplied by reference TRBV5-1 and TRBJ2-5, is KAGVTQTPRYLIKTRGQQVTLSCSPISGHRSVSWYQQTPGQGLQFLFEYFSETQRNKGNFPGRFSGRQFSNSRSEMNVSTLELGDSALYLCASSLFLSGGQETQYFGPGTRLLVL.

V is TRBV5-1 and J is TRBJ2-7; TRBD1 matches 11 bases. This CDR3 has 14 residues. Germline lookup yields CDR1 SGHRS and CDR2 YFSETQ. J was trimmed by 6 bases and V by 2 bases; bases with no gene match: 4. The CDR3 bases are TGCGCCAGCAGCTTTCGGGACAGGGGGGCCGAGCAGTACTTC. Amino acids: CASSFRDRGAEQYF. The full variable domain, with the rest looked up from reference TRBV5-1 and TRBJ2-7, is KAGVTQTPRYLIKTRGQQVTLSCSPISGHRSVSWYQQTPGQGLQFLFEYFSETQRNKGNFPGRFSGRQFSNSRSEMNVSTLELGDSALYLCASSFRDRGAEQYFGPGTRLTVT.

In this sample, this clone turned up a few times. The rearrangement joins TRBV30 to TRBJ1-2; possible D gene TRBD1, 6 bases. Germline-derived CDR1 and CDR2 are GTSNPN and SVGIG (reference sequence). The CDR3 is 12 residues long. V was cut by 4 bases and J by 6 bases, with 12 bases left in between. CDR3 in DNA: TGTGCCTGGACCCCCGGGGGGCATGGCTACACCTTC. Amino acids: CAWTPGGHGYTF.

This rearrangement joins TRBV4-1 to TRBJ1-1; D uncertain. This CDR3 comprises 16 residues. V dropped 0 bases and J dropped 8 bases, with 19 bases sitting between them. Germline V gene lookup returns CDR1 MGHRA and CDR2 YSYEKL. CDR3 in DNA: TGCGCCAGCAGCCAAGAGGGGAGCGGATTGGGAACGGAAGCTTTCTTT. Amino acid sequence: CASSQEGSGLGTEAFF.

The chain joins TRBV2 to TRBJ1-3; a weak D match, TRBD1 (5 bases). Trimming pared 3 bases from V and 1 base from J, leaving 7 bases between. This CDR3 has 14 residues. CDR1 is SNHLY and CDR2 is FYNNEI in the germline V gene. CDR3 coding DNA: TGTGCCAGCAGTGACAGGGTTTCTGGAAACACCATATATTTT. It is translated as CASSDRVSGNTIYF.

The CDR3 region has the DNA TGCGCCAGCAGCCTATCAGGAAACACCGGGGAGCTGTTTTTT. Protein sequence: CASSLSGNTGELFF. The V gene is TRBV5-1, the J gene TRBJ2-2; unclear D gene. The germline V gene encodes CDR1 SGHRS and CDR2 YFSETQ. The germline V and J ends were trimmed by 4 bases and 2 bases, with 9 bases remaining between them. CDR3 length equals 14 residues. Supplemented by reference TRBV5-1 and TRBJ2-2, the full variable domain reads KAGVTQTPRYLIKTRGQQVTLSCSPISGHRSVSWYQQTPGQGLQFLFEYFSETQRNKGNFPGRFSGRQFSNSRSEMNVSTLELGDSALYLCASSLSGNTGELFFGEGSRLTVL.

This clone was recorded only once. The J gene is TRBJ1-3, the V gene TRBV6-5, with TRBD1 matching 9 bases. The V segment lost 6 bases and the J segment 4 bases; nucleotides outside the gene matches: 7. Germline-derived CDR1 and CDR2 are MNHEY and SVGAGI. This CDR3 has 15 amino acids. DNA for the CDR3: TGTGCCAGCAGGCCCGCCGACAGGGGGGGAAACACCATATATTTT. Translating gives CASRPADRGGNTIYF.